One sample yielded the 22 T cell receptor beta chains listed below, sequenced in a study of blood T cell repertoires in COVID-19. Produced via immunoSEQ multiplex PCR; TCRdb's table is partial and in-frame only. The sample includes some 210,000 clones, roughly nine tenths of them seen just once. The sample consisted of peripheral blood. The source is a young man with acute or convalescent COVID-19.

The chain employs TRBV11-2 and TRBJ2-1; 12 positions match TRBD2. From germline, CDR1 is SGHAT and CDR2 FQNNGV. This CDR3 is 14 amino acids long. V was pared by 5 bases and J by 8 bases, with 4 bases of the junction left unmatched. CDR3 in DNA: TGTGCCAGCAGCCGACTAGCGGGGGCCTATGAGCAGTTCTTC. Amino acids: CASSRLAGAYEQFF.

The chain is built from TRBV6-5 and TRBJ1-2, with D possibly being TRBD1 (5 bases). V was shortened by 7 bases and J by 4 bases, with 16 bases between the two germline ends. Germline lookup yields CDR1 MNHEY and CDR2 SVGAGI. This CDR3 spans 14 amino acids. CDR3: CASTRGTTFYGYTF. CDR3 in DNA: TGTGCCAGCACCCGGGGGACGACGTTCTATGGCTACACCTTC.

V and J are TRBV6-2 or TRBV6-3 and TRBJ2-5; TRBD2 matches at 7 bases. Germline CDR1 reads MNHEY; CDR2 reads SVGEGT. V shed 4 bases and J 5 bases; nucleotides not matched to a gene: 7. The CDR3 extends over 14 amino acids. CDR3 bases: TGTGCCAGCAGTTCAAACCAGGGAGGGGAGACCCAGTACTTC. This sequence encodes CASSSNQGGETQYF.

The chain carries TRBV30 and TRBJ2-1; 8 positions agree with TRBD1. J gave up 7 bases and V 5 bases, and 13 bases lay outside the gene matches. The CDR3 sequence is 15 residues long. CDR1 is GTSNPN, CDR2 SVGIG, per germline (reference sequence). The CDR3 reads CAWHSEGQAANEQFF. The CDR3 nucleotides are TGTGCCTGGCATTCGGAGGGACAGGCGGCTAATGAGCAGTTCTTC.

The genes are TRBV9 and TRBJ2-3, with D perhaps matching TRBD2 (5 bases). Germline V lookup: CDR1 SGDLS, CDR2 YYNGEE. This CDR3 has 16 residues. With 4 bases removed from V and 4 bases from J, the gap between germline ends came to 19 bases. As DNA, the CDR3 is TGTGCCAGCAGCCTCGCGGGCCAGCCCGTGTCAGATACGCAGTATTTT. It specifies CASSLAGQPVSDTQYF.

This chain joins TRBV5-1 and TRBJ2-2; a weak D match, TRBD2 (6 bases). Germline assignment: CDR1 SGHRS and CDR2 YFSETQ. Trimming took 0 bases from V and 5 from J, leaving 11 bases between them. The CDR3 loop spans 15 amino acids. CDR3 DNA sequence: TGCGCCAGCAGCTTGGGGCGGGGTCAAACCGGGGAGCTGTTTTTT. This translates into CASSLGRGQTGELFF.

CDR3 DNA sequence: TGTGCCAGTAGTAGCCTCACCCAAGGGGCAGATACGCAGTATTTT. This sequence encodes CASSSLTQGADTQYF. This sequence joins TRBV19 and TRBJ2-3, with D possibly matching TRBD1 (5 bases). V was cut by 4 bases and J by 4 bases, with 15 bases left in between. The CDR3 length is 15 residues. Germline V CDR1 and CDR2: LNHDA, SQIVND (reference sequence).

The CDR3 region has the DNA TGCGCCAGCAGCTTGTCCCTAACCAGACAGGGGGCGAGTAGGACCTCAATTGACAATGAGCAGTTCTTC. Its protein is CASSLSLTRQGASRTSIDNEQFF. The chain is built from TRBV5-1 and TRBJ2-1, with 10 bases that match TRBD1. Germline CDR1 reads SGHRS; CDR2 reads YFSETQ. The J segment lost 5 bases and the V segment lost 1 base, leaving 27 bases of the junction unmatched. This CDR3 has 23 residues.

The rearrangement joins TRBV9 to TRBJ2-1; TRBD2 matches 8 bases. The trim removed 0 bases at V and 0 bases at J, leaving 5 bases unmatched. CDR3 length: 17 amino acids. CDR1 is SGDLS and CDR2 is YYNGEE in the germline V gene. For the CDR3, the DNA is TGTGCCAGCAGCGTAGCGGGAGGGCCGGGCTCCTACAATGAGCAGTTCTTC. Protein product: CASSVAGGPGSYNEQFF. The entire variable domain, with the rest obtained from reference TRBV9 and TRBJ2-1, is as follows: DSGVTQTPKHLITATGQRVTLRCSPRSGDLSVYWYQQSLDQGLQFLIQYYNGEERAKGNILERFSAQQFPDLHSELNLSSLELGDSALYFCASSVAGGPGSYNEQFFGPGTRLTVL.

The chain links TRBV5-1 to TRBJ2-1, with 10 bases that match TRBD2. J was trimmed by 5 bases and V by 4 bases; bases with no gene match: 9. The CDR3 is 16 amino acids. Germline V CDR1 and CDR2: SGHRS, YFSETQ. The chain's CDR3 is CASSPGGLAGDNEQFF. The CDR3 nucleotides are TGCGCCAGCAGCCCGGGAGGGCTAGCGGGGGACAATGAGCAGTTCTTC.

The CDR3 DNA reads as TGTGCCAGTAACGGACTAGGCGATGGCGGGGAGCTGTTTTTT. Its protein product is CASNGLGDGGELFF. The rearrangement links TRBV19 to TRBJ2-2, with 7 nucleotides matching TRBD2. The CDR3 extends over 14 amino acids. After removal of 7 bases from V and 7 bases from J, the junction contained 9 bases not matched to a gene. CDR1 is LNHDA, CDR2 SQIVND, per germline (reference sequence). The complete variable domain, with remaining parts taken from reference TRBV19 and TRBJ2-2, reads DGGITQSPKYLFRKEGQNVTLSCEQNLNHDAMYWYRQDPGQGLRLIYYSQIVNDFQKGDIAEGYSVSREKKESFPLTVTSAQKNPTAFYLCASNGLGDGGELFFGEGSRLTVL.

V is TRBV18 and J is TRBJ1-2, with D possibly matching TRBD1 (5 bases). The CDR3 has 15 residues. Germline V gene lookup returns CDR1 KGHSH and CDR2 LQKENI. Trimming removed 2 bases at V and 11 bases at J, with 21 bases between. The CDR3 region has the DNA TGTGCCAGCTCACCATGGATCGGCGATGCGACAGCATACACCTTC. This gives the protein CASSPWIGDATAYTF. The full variable domain, rest sourced from reference TRBV18 and TRBJ1-2, is NAGVMQNPRHLVRRRGQEARLRCSPMKGHSHVYWYRQLPEEGLKFMVYLQKENIIDESGMPKERFSAEFPKEGPSILRIQQVVRGDSAAYFCASSPWIGDATAYTFGSGTRLTVV.

The chain uses TRBV6-6 and TRBJ2-3; 15 bases map to TRBD2. Looked up from germline, CDR1 is MNHNY and CDR2 is SVGAGI (reference sequence). Losses at the gene ends were 5 bases for V and 7 bases for J; bases not matched to a gene: 7. This CDR3 is 16 amino acids long. The CDR3: CASSRKGLAGGYTQYF. The CDR3 DNA follows: TGTGCCAGCAGTCGAAAGGGACTAGCGGGGGGATATACGCAGTATTTT.

The V and J genes are TRBV5-1 and TRBJ1-1; TRBD1 matches at 8 bases. Unmatched junction bases numbered 10, after V lost 4 bases and J lost 5 bases. This CDR3 contains 15 residues. The germline gives CDR1 SGHRS, CDR2 YFSETQ. The CDR3 loop is CASSDGQGLSTEAFF. The CDR3 nucleotides are TGCGCCAGCAGCGATGGACAGGGTCTGAGTACTGAAGCTTTCTTT.

The gene calls are TRBV6-5 and TRBJ2-7; 7 bases are shared with TRBD1. CDR1 is MNHEY and CDR2 is SVGAGI in the germline V gene. The CDR3 contains 15 residues. Trimming at V came to 2 bases and at J to 3 bases, leaving 7 bases not matched to a gene. Here the CDR3 reads CASSYTQGVLYEQYF. The CDR3 DNA reads TGTGCCAGCAGTTACACCCAGGGGGTCCTCTACGAGCAGTACTTC.

This sequence joins TRBV28 and TRBJ1-6; D unresolved. The V gene lost 6 bases and the J gene lost 7 bases, with 7 bases spanning the gap. The germline gives CDR1 MDHEN, CDR2 SYDVKM. This CDR3 contains 12 residues. The CDR3 loop reads CASRRQNSPLHF. CDR3 coding DNA: TGTGCCAGCAGGCGTCAAAATTCACCCCTCCACTTT.

The CDR3: CASSLEAGAPIRKYF. The CDR3 bases are TGCGCCAGCAGCTTGGAGGCGGGGGCGCCAATTCGAAAGTACTTC. The chain couples TRBV5-1 to TRBJ2-7; D may be TRBD2 (7 bases). V was shortened by 0 bases and J by 11 bases, with 21 bases between the two germline ends. This CDR3 spans 15 amino acids. Germline V lookup: CDR1 SGHRS, CDR2 YFSETQ.

The rearrangement uses TRBV20-1 and TRBJ1-1; D remains unclear. V lost 3 bases and J 4 bases, leaving 18 bases between the germline ends. The CDR3 has 15 amino acids. The germline V gene has CDR1 DFQATT and CDR2 SNEGSKA (reference sequence). This CDR3 reads CSASVFVGVVTEAFF. CDR3 in DNA: TGCAGTGCTAGTGTTTTCGTAGGAGTTGTCACTGAAGCTTTCTTT.

The V call is TRBV7-8, the J call TRBJ1-1; the D is unclear. Germline-derived CDR1 and CDR2 are SGHVS and FQNEAQ. CDR3 length: 13 residues. The V end lost 1 base, the J end lost 1 base, and 4 bases lay between the germline ends. In DNA, the CDR3 is TGTGCCAGCAGCTTAGGTAGGAACACTGAAGCTTTCTTT. It is translated as CASSLGRNTEAFF.

This chain links TRBV5-4 with TRBJ2-5, with a weak D call TRBD1 (6 bases). Germline CDR1 is SGHNT and CDR2 is YYREEE (reference sequence). The V gene lost 4 bases and the J gene lost 2 bases, with 12 bases spanning the gap. The CDR3 length is 14 residues. In DNA, the CDR3 is TGTGCCAGCAGCCCCGGACAGCTACAAGAGACCCAGTACTTC. The encoded protein is CASSPGQLQETQYF.

The chain links TRBV6-5 to TRBJ1-4; TRBD1 is a possible D gene (5 bases). CDR3 length: 15 amino acids. Trimming left V 7 bases short and J 3 bases short, with 15 bases between. Germline V gene sequence: CDR1 MNHEY, CDR2 SVGAGI. Written as DNA, the CDR3 is TGTGCCAGCACCCTAGACGGGGGAGCTAATGAAAAACTGTTTTTT. Its protein is CASTLDGGANEKLFF.

The chain joins TRBV2 to TRBJ1-1; D gene unclear. Germline assignment: CDR1 SNHLY and CDR2 FYNNEI. Deletions cut 7 bases from V and 4 bases from J, with 13 bases between. The length of the CDR3 is 13 residues. This chain's CDR3 is CASTRALVTEAFF. The CDR3 DNA follows: TGTGCCAGCACGCGGGCGTTAGTCACTGAAGCTTTCTTT.